The sequence of this TCR beta chain was determined in a study of blood T cell repertoires in COVID-19. About the study: Researchers got acute and convalescent COVID-19 samples from the United States, Italy and Spain. The analysed material was cDNA or gDNA that came from T cells, B-cell-depleted T cells, or PBMCs.

Patients at the Seattle site were enrolled during active infection and followed longitudinally. CDR3 length equals 16 residues. With V trimmed by 3 bases and J by 5 bases, 9 bases remained unmatched. Per germline, CDR1 LGHDT and CDR2 YNNKEL (reference sequence). As originally analysed: Estimation of nucleated cell counts was performed using reference gene primer amplification. Produced via immunoSEQ multiplex PCR; TCRdb's table is partial and in-frame only. That table furnishes V, J and clone size, whereas the DNA furnished D and trimming. The repertoire holds around 200,000 clones, with more than 75% as singletons. This clone has just a few counts.

Input material: peripheral blood. The clonotype originates from a person aged 65-85 years with COVID-19, enrolled during active disease. The chain is built from TRBV3-1 (or the pseudogene TRBV3-2) and TRBJ2-5, with TRBD1 matching 10 bases. The chain's CDR3 is CASSQIGTGVRETQYF. The CDR3 DNA sequence: TGTGCCAGCAGCCAGATCGGGACAGGGGTGCGGGAGACCCAGTACTTC.